This TCR beta chain was recovered during a study of T cells in Graves' hyperthyroidism and ophthalmopathy. Study conclusions and caveats: Model-based prediction identified ophthalmopathy a median 6.5 months prior to its onset.

This clonotype was counted many times. Its antigen remains unknown. The source material, RNA transcripts, was used to amplify TCR beta CDR3 regions. The HTBI primer set served for first-round RT-PCR of the TCR CDR3. TCRdb re-called the multiplex PCR reads with MiXCR, one entry per CDR3 protein. The sample holds roughly 170,000 distinct CDR3 sequences, approximately 15% seen once. The study excluded patients with uncontrolled infection, other autoimmune disease, pregnancy or lactation. V was shortened by 3 bases and J by 5 bases, with 14 bases between the two germline ends. Per the germline V gene, CDR1 is PRHDT and CDR2 is FYEKMQ (reference sequence). CDR3 size: 14 residues.

The source is a woman aged 45-65 years with Graves' hyperthyroidism. The rearrangement uses TRBV13 and TRBJ2-7, with no clear D. The sequencing input was blood. CDR3 nucleotides: TGTGCCAGCAGCTTTGGTCAGGACGGGCACGAGCAGTACTTC. It translates to CASSFGQDGHEQYF.